These T cell receptor beta chains were read from a single sample in a study of identical twins. TCRdb re-analysed the 5' RACE reads in MiXCR, keeping a single row per CDR3 protein. The sample lists 1.5 million to 2 million distinct CDR3 sequences; 32% were seen once. Specimen: cord blood. Receptors were obtained from a newborn girl in good health. Both conserved end residues are part of each CDR3. The D gene is left open where the match is weak. Size tells how often a clone was seen (once, few, many) or the class of an expanded clone, and some rows leave it out.

-	TRBV6-1	-	TRBJ1-2	TGTGCCAGCAGTGAAGCCTTGGGGGTGCCTAACTATGGCTACACCTTC	CASSEALGVPNYGYTF
-	TRBV12-3/TRBV12-4	-	TRBJ1-1	TGTGCCAGCAGTTTGGGAGGGGCATCCGTGAACACTGAAGCTTTCTTT	CASSLGGASVNTEAFF
TRBD2	TRBV5-1	many	TRBJ2-1	TGCGCCAGCAGCTTGCGTTCGGCGGGGGGTTACAATGAGCAGTTCTTC	CASSLRSAGGYNEQFF
-	TRBV28	-	TRBJ1-4	TGTGCCAGCACGGGGTTGGGAAAACTGTTTTTT	CASTGLGKLFF
TRBD1	TRBV25-1	-	TRBJ1-1	TGTGCCAGCAGTGACCGGGACAGGGAGACTGAAGCTTTCTTT	CASSDRDRETEAFF
TRBD2	TRBV20-1	few	TRBJ2-5	TGCAGTGCTAGATTAGCGGGGGGTAACCAAGAGACCCAGTACTTC	CSARLAGGNQETQYF
TRBD2	TRBV4-2	few	TRBJ2-3	TGTGCCAGCAGCCAAGATAAGGCAGTAGCGGGAACGCAGTATTTT	CASSQDKAVAGTQYF
-	TRBV2	few	TRBJ2-4	TGTGCCAGCCAACAGGGAGCCAAAAACATTCAGTACTTC	CASQQGAKNIQYF
-	TRBV28	-	TRBJ1-3	TGTGCCAGCAGTTTTTTTCACAGCGACTCCTCTGGAAACACCATATATTTT	CASSFFHSDSSGNTIYF
TRBD1	TRBV11-1	few	TRBJ2-3	TGTGCCAGCAGCGCCCAGGGGGCGCAAGATACGCAGTATTTT	CASSAQGAQDTQYF
TRBD1	TRBV6-1	once	TRBJ2-1	TGTGCCAGCAGGGGGACAGGGAATGAGCAGTTCTTC	CASRGTGNEQFF
TRBD2	TRBV20-1	-	TRBJ2-1	TGCAGTGCTAAAGGACTAGCGGGGTACAATAAGCAGTTCTTC	CSAKGLAGYNKQFF
-	TRBV3-1	-	TRBJ1-4	TGTGCCAGCAGCCTAGGGGGTGTCGCTAATGAAAAACTGTTTTTT	CASSLGGVANEKLFF
-	TRBV20-1	few	TRBJ2-5	TGCAGAGGGGGGAAAGAGACCCAGTACTTC	CRGGKETQYF
-	TRBV21-1	once	TRBJ2-7	TGTGCCAGCAGCAATTCTCTCGCGGGGGTTTGCTCCAACGAGCAGTACTTC	CASSNSLAGVCSNEQYF
-	TRBV25-1	few	TRBJ1-1	TGTGCCAGCAGTGAATGGGGGAAGGACACTGAAGCTTTCTTT	CASSEWGKDTEAFF
-	TRBV10-2	-	TRBJ2-1	TGCGCCAGCAGTGAGGTAGACAATGAGCAGTTCTTC	CASSEVDNEQFF
TRBD1	TRBV14	-	TRBJ2-7	TGTGCCAGCAGCTCCATCGACAGGGGAGCCTACGAGCAGTACTTC	CASSSIDRGAYEQYF
-	TRBV5-5	-	TRBJ1-6	TGTGCCAGCAGCTTGGACCAGGCTGATAATTCACCCCTCCACTTT	CASSLDQADNSPLHF
TRBD1	TRBV27	-	TRBJ2-1	TGTGCCAGCAGTTTATGGGGACAGGAATACAATGAGCAGTTCTTC	CASSLWGQEYNEQFF
TRBD2	TRBV11-2	-	TRBJ2-1	TGTGCCAGCAGCTTCAAAGCGGGAGTGTCGAATGAGCACTTCTTC	CASSFKAGVSNEHFF
-	TRBV12-3/TRBV12-4	-	TRBJ1-1	TGTGCCAGCAGAGAAGGGTTTTTAGCTGAAGCTTTCTTT	CASREGFLAEAFF
-	TRBV20-1	-	TRBJ2-1	TGCAGTGCTAGGGAGGGCGGTTACAATGAGCAGTTCTTC	CSAREGGYNEQFF
-	TRBV6-5	-	TRBJ1-1	TGTGCCAGCAGTCCTATTGGGACTCCCGAAGCTTTCTTT	CASSPIGTPEAFF
-	TRBV27	-	TRBJ2-7	TGTGCCAGCTCAATCCAGGCGGCTTCCTCCTACGAGCAGTACTTC	CASSIQAASSYEQYF
-	TRBV5-5	few	TRBJ1-6	TGTGCCAGCGGCGGGACACCCTATAATTCACCCCTCCACTTT	CASGGTPYNSPLHF
TRBD1	TRBV7-8	-	TRBJ1-1	TGTGCCAGCAGATCGGACAGGATCACTGAAGCTTTCTTT	CASRSDRITEAFF